Many counts were recorded for the clone carrying this T cell receptor (beta chain). The library targeted TCRbeta and was prepared with unique molecular identifiers. TCRdb reanalysed the PCR reads using MiXCR and keeps one entry per CDR3 protein. The sample gives roughly 500,000 distinct CDR3 sequences, around 12% of which show up once; around 5.8% is in the top ten. This sample stems from a study of T-cell reconstitution after alpha-beta-depleted transplantation in children. The germline CDR1 and CDR2 sequences are LGHNA and YNFKEQ. CDR3 size: 15 residues. V dropped 0 bases and J dropped 0 bases, with 9 bases sitting between them.

This rearrangement joins TRBV4-2 to TRBJ2-7; D is unresolved. The sequence was obtained from a human donor who donated a stem cell graft to a child with combined immunodeficiency. The material was PBMCs from the stem cell graft donor, obtained from the stem cell graft. CDR3 loop: CASSQDMSSSYEQYF. The CDR3 coding sequence is TGTGCCAGCAGCCAAGATATGAGCAGCTCCTACGAGCAGTACTTC.